The 17 T cell receptor beta chains listed next were all sequenced from one sample in a study of glioma-infiltrating T cells. TCR alpha and beta CDR3 regions were amplified from RNA using iRepertoire nested multiplex PCR. MiXCR, applied by TCRdb to the multiplex PCR reads, yields one record per CDR3 protein. In the table there are about 110,000 distinct CDR3 sequences, around 25% of which are singletons. The sequenced material came from glioma tissue, nonneoplastic brain tissue, or PBMCs (not recorded which). These receptors came from a human donor with low-grade glioma or glioblastoma, undergoing nonglioma brain surgery, or in good health (not recorded which).

For this clonotype: A much more abundant neighbour one base away suggests this may be a read error. The V gene is TRBV2, the J gene TRBJ2-7; no clear D gene. The CDR3 sequence is 15 residues long. Germline V lookup: CDR1 SNHLY, CDR2 FYNNEI. V gave up 6 bases and J gave up 0 bases, with 15 bases separating them. The CDR3 is CASRNERSDSYEQYF. In nucleotides, the CDR3 is TGTGCCAGCAGAAATGAAAGGTCCGACTCCTACGAGCAGTACTTC.

This clonotype was seen at least ten times. The CDR3 here is CASTLVRQLQETQYF. The DNA for the CDR3 is TGTGCCAGCACCCTAGTTCGACAGCTCCAAGAGACCCAGTACTTC. This chain links TRBV7-2 with TRBJ2-5, with a weak D call TRBD1 (5 bases). V was clipped by 7 bases and J by 1 base, with 16 bases between them. The germline CDR1 and CDR2 sequences are SGHTA and FQGNSA. This CDR3 has 15 residues.

This clonotype was counted between two and nine times. The chain links TRBV5-1 to TRBJ1-6, with D unresolved. The germline gives CDR1 SGHRS, CDR2 YFSETQ. The V and J ends lost 4 bases and 10 bases respectively, with 12 bases between them. The CDR3 runs 13 residues. The CDR3 reads CASSASPNSPLHF. The DNA of the CDR3 is TGCGCCAGCAGCGCGAGTCCAAACTCACCCCTCCACTTT.

This clonotype was recorded at least ten times. The rearrangement links TRBV2 to TRBJ2-3, with D perhaps matching TRBD1 or TRBD2 (5 bases each). From germline, CDR1 is SNHLY and CDR2 FYNNEI. Trimming left V 5 bases short and J 6 bases short, with 12 bases between. CDR3 length: 13 residues. The CDR3: CASSRGPRDTQYF. DNA for the CDR3: TGTGCCAGCAGTCGGGGACCCAGGGATACGCAGTATTTT. Full variable domain (remainder filled in from reference TRBV2 and TRBJ2-3): EPEVTQTPSHQVTQMGQEVILRCVPISNHLYFYWYRQILGQKVEFLVSFYNNEISEKSEIFDDQFSVERPDGSNFTLKIRSTKLEDSAMYFCASSRGPRDTQYFGPGTRLTVL.

The sample holds many counts of this clonotype. The V call is TRBV7-2, the J call TRBJ2-7; 7 bases are a match to TRBD1. The germline CDR1 and CDR2 sequences are SGHTA and FQGNSA. The CDR3 runs 14 residues. Trimming cost V 1 base and J 6 bases; bases outside gene matches: 6. The CDR3 DNA reads as TGTGCCAGCAGCTTAGAACAGGGGATAGGCGAGCAGTACTTC. Protein product: CASSLEQGIGEQYF.

The sample holds one count of this clonotype. With a much larger clone just one base away, this may be a read error. The genes are TRBV28 and TRBJ2-5, with a possible D match to TRBD2 (6 bases). The CDR3 consists of 13 residues. In germline, CDR1 is MDHEN, CDR2 SYDVKM. The DNA for the CDR3 is TGTGCCAGCAATTTACGGGGGAGTGAGACCCAGTACTTC. As protein: CASNLRGSETQYF.

This clonotype was seen more than once but under ten times. This chain joins TRBV19 and TRBJ1-4; D is perhaps TRBD1 (5 bases). The CDR3 runs to 14 residues. V shed 5 bases and J shed 6 bases, with 13 bases lying between them. The V gene's germline CDR1 is LNHDA and CDR2 SQIVND (reference sequence). CDR3 sequence: CASSRTSDYEKLFF. The DNA of the CDR3 is TGTGCCAGTAGTCGGACAAGCGATTATGAAAAACTGTTTTTT.

A remark on this clonotype: This may be a read error, as it is one base from a much larger clone. The chain is built from TRBV4-1 and TRBJ1-2, with 9 bases aligning to TRBD1. V shed 3 bases, J shed 3 bases, and the junction held 5 bases outside the gene matches. The V gene's germline CDR1 is MGHRA and CDR2 YSYEKL. This CDR3 has 15 amino acids. CDR3 in DNA: TGCGCCAGCAGCCACGGGACAGGGTGCCACTATGGCTACACCTTC. It translates to CASSHGTGCHYGYTF.

This clonotype was found many times. V is TRBV27 and J is TRBJ1-5; TRBD1 matches 8 bases. Germline trimming cut 5 bases from V and 6 bases from J; bases unmatched to any gene: 9. The CDR3 runs 15 residues. CDR1 is MNHEY, CDR2 SMNVEV, per germline (reference sequence). CDR3 DNA sequence: TGTGCCAGCAGTAACCGCGGGACAGGTTCTCAGCCCCAGCATTTT. It codes for CASSNRGTGSQPQHF.

This clonotype was observed many times. The V gene is TRBV11-2, the J gene TRBJ2-5; TRBD1 matches at 7 bases. In germline, CDR1 is SGHAT, CDR2 FQNNGV. The V segment lost 1 base and the J segment 5 bases; nucleotides outside the gene matches: 16. The CDR3 length is 18 residues. CDR3 nucleotide sequence: TGTGCCAGCAGCTTAGTCCCCAGGGGGTTAAGTGATGGGGAGACCCAGTACTTC. Encoded protein: CASSLVPRGLSDGETQYF.

This rearrangement joins TRBV13 to TRBJ1-5; no firm D call. V lost 0 bases and J 2 bases, leaving 8 bases between the germline ends. The CDR3 is 15 residues long. CDR1 is PRHDT, CDR2 FYEKMQ, per germline (reference sequence). CDR3 loop: CASSLGQLGNQPQHF. The DNA of the CDR3 is TGTGCCAGCAGCTTAGGGCAGCTGGGCAATCAGCCCCAGCATTTT.

This sequence joins TRBV6-2 or TRBV6-3 and TRBJ2-1, with 13 nucleotides matching TRBD2. This CDR3 is built from 21 residues. V lost 6 bases and J lost 3; bases outside the gene matches: 20. CDR1 and CDR2 from the germline V gene are MNHEY and SVGEGT. CDR3 in DNA: TGTGCCAGCAGACTAAGCGTGGGAAAACTAGCGGGAGGGCCGCTCTACAATGAGCAGTTCTTC. Amino acid sequence: CASRLSVGKLAGGPLYNEQFF.

For this clonotype: A single base separates this from a much larger clone, so it may be a read error. The chain combines TRBV4-1 with TRBJ1-6; 8 bases map to TRBD1. The V segment lost 5 bases and the J segment 6 bases; nucleotides outside the gene matches: 6. The length of the CDR3 is 15 residues. Germline values: CDR1 MGHRA, CDR2 YSYEKL. CDR3 protein: CASSKLTGGNSPLHF. CDR3 coding DNA: TGCGCCAGCAGCAAATTAACAGGGGGTAATTCACCCCTCCACTTT.

This clonotype was picked up a small number of times. The chain combines TRBV4-1 with TRBJ2-1; the D gene is possibly TRBD2 (5 bases). V was cut by 5 bases and J by 5 bases, with 13 bases left in between. This CDR3 is built from 14 residues. CDR1 and CDR2 (germline): MGHRA, YSYEKL. CDR3 nucleotides: TGCGCCAGCAGCTCTAAGGACTGGGACAATGAGCAGTTCTTC. Residues: CASSSKDWDNEQFF.

This sequence joins TRBV12-3 or TRBV12-4 and TRBJ2-7; D ambiguous. The CDR3 covers 15 residues. V lost 5 bases and J lost 2, with 16 bases in between. As DNA, the CDR3 is TGTGCCAGCAGTGTTCTAACCGGTGAGACCTACGAGCAGTACTTC. This sequence encodes CASSVLTGETYEQYF.

The rearrangement links TRBV5-4 to TRBJ2-3; D tentatively fits TRBD1 or TRBD2 (5 bases each). Trimming stripped 0 bases from V and 0 bases from J, with 8 bases between. CDR3 size: 15 residues. Germline CDR1 reads SGHNT; CDR2 reads YYREEE (reference sequence). The CDR3 spells CASSLAGPSTDTQYF. DNA of the CDR3: TGTGCCAGCAGCTTGGCGGGGCCCAGCACAGATACGCAGTATTTT.

In its sample, this clonotype was seen many times. The J gene is TRBJ1-1, the V gene TRBV7-2, with D possibly TRBD1 on 5 matching bases. The CDR3 contains 11 residues. Germline V gives CDR1 SGHTA, CDR2 FQGNSA. V dropped 7 bases and J dropped 6 bases, with 9 bases sitting between them. The CDR3 DNA sequence: TGTGCCAGCATTCTAGGGGCTGAAGCTTTCTTT. Its protein is CASILGAEAFF.